This TCR beta chain was captured in a study of T cells in Graves' hyperthyroidism and ophthalmopathy. In germline, CDR1 is KGHSH, CDR2 LQKENI. The CDR3 is 14 amino acids. With 3 bases clipped from V and 4 bases from J, the junction kept 2 bases outside the gene matches. The source material, RNA transcripts, was used to amplify TCR beta CDR3 regions. HTBI primers were used for first-round RT-PCR of the TCR CDR3. TCRdb ran MiXCR on the multiplex PCR reads and lists one entry per CDR3 protein. The table records 500,000 to 800,000 distinct CDR3 sequences, more than 14% of them present only once. This clonotype was counted many times.

The sample taken for sequencing was blood. The rearrangement uses TRBV18 and TRBJ1-5, with 8 bases matching TRBD1. The receptor's source is a woman aged 45 to 65 with Graves' ophthalmopathy. DNA for the CDR3: TGTGCCAGCTCACCCCGGACAGGGAATCAGCCCCAGCATTTT. Residues: CASSPRTGNQPQHF.